These T cell receptor beta chains were read from a single sample in a study of blood T cell repertoires in COVID-19. The protocol was immunoSEQ multiplex PCR, while the TCRdb copy is restricted to in-frame clones and leaves out a portion. The data hold 200,000 to 250,000 clones, with roughly 90% observed a single time. Sequenced material: peripheral blood. The receptors were sampled from a woman aged 55-69 years with acute or convalescent COVID-19. The CDR3 runs from the conserved cysteine through the conserved F or W. A D gene is named only where the DNA matches it firmly. Clone sizes are given selectively: once, few, many, or a class where the clone is expanded.

v_gene: TRBV6-5; abundance: -; j_gene: TRBJ2-3; d_gene: -; CDR3aa: CASRRRGSADTQYF; CDR3nt: TGTGCCAGCCGTAGACGGGGGAGCGCAGATACGCAGTATTTT
v_gene: TRBV30; abundance: -; j_gene: TRBJ1-4; d_gene: -; CDR3aa: CACLGVNEKLFF; CDR3nt: TGTGCCTGCCTAGGGGTGAATGAAAAACTGTTTTTT
v_gene: TRBV5-6; abundance: once; j_gene: TRBJ2-7; d_gene: -; CDR3aa: CASSLPRANEQYF; CDR3nt: TGTGCCAGCAGCTTGCCCAGGGCCAACGAGCAGTACTTC
v_gene: TRBV7-8; abundance: -; j_gene: TRBJ1-5; d_gene: -; CDR3aa: CASSLSVGGQGQPQHF; CDR3nt: TGTGCCAGCAGCTTATCAGTCGGGGGGCAGGGACAGCCCCAGCATTTT
v_gene: TRBV7-2; abundance: -; j_gene: TRBJ2-3; d_gene: -; CDR3aa: CASSLVSTDTQYF; CDR3nt: TGTGCCAGCAGCTTAGTAAGCACAGATACGCAGTATTTT
v_gene: TRBV7-6; abundance: -; j_gene: TRBJ2-7; d_gene: TRBD2; CDR3aa: CASSLVPAGGSEQYF; CDR3nt: TGTGCCAGCAGCTTAGTCCCAGCGGGAGGGAGCGAGCAGTACTTC
v_gene: TRBV28; abundance: once; j_gene: TRBJ1-1; d_gene: TRBD1; CDR3aa: CASIGQGAMNTEAFF; CDR3nt: TGTGCCAGCATAGGACAGGGGGCGATGAACACTGAAGCTTTCTTT
v_gene: TRBV11-2; abundance: -; j_gene: TRBJ2-7; d_gene: TRBD2; CDR3aa: CASSFGAGGVYEQYF; CDR3nt: TGTGCCAGCAGCTTCGGTGCGGGAGGGGTCTACGAGCAGTACTTC
v_gene: TRBV2; abundance: few; j_gene: TRBJ2-1; d_gene: -; CDR3aa: CASSDERPISYNEQFF; CDR3nt: TGTGCCAGCAGTGATGAGAGGCCGATCTCCTACAATGAGCAGTTCTTC
v_gene: TRBV27; abundance: -; j_gene: TRBJ1-1; d_gene: -; CDR3aa: CASSLTGNTEAFF; CDR3nt: TGTGCCAGCAGTTTGACGGGGAACACTGAAGCTTTCTTT
v_gene: TRBV18; abundance: -; j_gene: TRBJ1-1; d_gene: -; CDR3aa: CASSDSTGEAFF; CDR3nt: TGTGCCAGCTCCGACAGTACTGGTGAAGCTTTCTTT
v_gene: TRBV14; abundance: -; j_gene: TRBJ1-1; d_gene: TRBD1; CDR3aa: CASSQGQGLTTEAFF; CDR3nt: TGTGCCAGCAGCCAAGGACAGGGATTGACGACTGAAGCTTTCTTT
v_gene: TRBV7-9; abundance: -; j_gene: TRBJ2-1; d_gene: -; CDR3aa: CASSSPGDSYNEQFF; CDR3nt: TGTGCCAGCAGCTCCCCAGGGGACTCCTACAATGAGCAGTTCTTC
v_gene: TRBV3-1/TRBV3-2; abundance: -; j_gene: TRBJ1-4; d_gene: -; CDR3aa: CASSQGGPVFEKLFF; CDR3nt: TGTGCCAGCAGCCAAGGGGGGCCGGTTTTCGAAAAACTGTTTTTT
v_gene: TRBV18; abundance: once; j_gene: TRBJ2-7; d_gene: -; CDR3aa: CASSPSPEIYEQYF; CDR3nt: TGTGCCAGCTCACCCTCTCCAGAAATCTACGAGCAGTACTTC
v_gene: TRBV9; abundance: -; j_gene: TRBJ1-2; d_gene: TRBD1; CDR3aa: CASSGGQGARDYGYTF; CDR3nt: TGTGCCAGCAGCGGGGGACAGGGGGCGCGAGACTATGGCTACACCTTC
v_gene: TRBV5-1; abundance: -; j_gene: TRBJ1-1; d_gene: -; CDR3aa: CASSLSGATEAFF; CDR3nt: TGCGCCAGCAGCTTGTCAGGGGCTACTGAAGCTTTCTTT
v_gene: TRBV6-6; abundance: -; j_gene: TRBJ1-5; d_gene: -; CDR3aa: CASSPRVNSNQPQHF; CDR3nt: TGTGCCAGCAGCCCCAGGGTAAATAGCAATCAGCCCCAGCATTTT
v_gene: TRBV28; abundance: -; j_gene: TRBJ1-3; d_gene: -; CDR3aa: CASTLDRGNTIYF; CDR3nt: TGTGCCAGCACCCTGGATCGGGGGAACACCATATATTTT
v_gene: TRBV28; abundance: -; j_gene: TRBJ1-2; d_gene: -; CDR3aa: CASRLWRNYGYTF; CDR3nt: TGTGCCAGCAGGCTATGGCGGAACTATGGCTACACCTTC
v_gene: TRBV6-5; abundance: -; j_gene: TRBJ1-3; d_gene: -; CDR3aa: CASRSLGSGNTIYF; CDR3nt: TGTGCCAGCCGGTCTCTGGGGAGCGGAAACACCATATATTTT
v_gene: TRBV28; abundance: -; j_gene: TRBJ1-1; d_gene: TRBD1; CDR3aa: CASSLRTGVMNTEAFF; CDR3nt: TGTGCCAGCAGTTTGAGGACAGGGGTCATGAACACTGAAGCTTTCTTT
v_gene: TRBV7-2; abundance: -; j_gene: TRBJ1-1; d_gene: -; CDR3aa: CASSSSGVEAFF; CDR3nt: TGTGCCAGCAGCTCCTCAGGGGTTGAAGCTTTCTTT
v_gene: TRBV7-9; abundance: -; j_gene: TRBJ2-5; d_gene: TRBD2; CDR3aa: CASSLGAISGGLQETQYF; CDR3nt: TGTGCCAGCAGCTTAGGGGCCATTAGCGGGGGTCTACAAGAGACCCAGTACTTC
v_gene: TRBV4-1; abundance: -; j_gene: TRBJ2-7; d_gene: -; CDR3aa: CASSREELYEQYF; CDR3nt: TGCGCCAGCAGCCGGGAGGAGCTCTACGAGCAGTACTTC
v_gene: TRBV5-4; abundance: -; j_gene: TRBJ1-4; d_gene: -; CDR3aa: CASSLGQQTNEKLFF; CDR3nt: TGTGCCAGCAGCTTGGGACAGCAGACTAATGAAAAACTGTTTTTT
v_gene: TRBV5-6; abundance: -; j_gene: TRBJ1-3; d_gene: TRBD1; CDR3aa: CASSLGRQGGNTIYF; CDR3nt: TGTGCCAGCAGCCTGGGGAGACAGGGCGGAAACACCATATATTTT
v_gene: TRBV19; abundance: -; j_gene: TRBJ1-1; d_gene: -; CDR3aa: CASSPGRIGNTEAFF; CDR3nt: TGTGCCAGTAGTCCCGGGAGGATCGGGAACACTGAAGCTTTCTTT
v_gene: TRBV3-1/TRBV3-2; abundance: -; j_gene: TRBJ1-2; d_gene: -; CDR3aa: CASSQSGPHYGYTF; CDR3nt: TGTGCCAGCAGCCAATCGGGTCCGCACTATGGCTACACCTTC
v_gene: TRBV7-6; abundance: -; j_gene: TRBJ1-4; d_gene: TRBD1; CDR3aa: CASSLAGTANEKLFF; CDR3nt: TGTGCCAGCAGCTTAGCCGGGACAGCGAATGAAAAACTGTTTTTT
v_gene: TRBV19; abundance: once; j_gene: TRBJ1-2; d_gene: -; CDR3aa: CACSGVQGFSYGYTF; CDR3nt: TGTGCCTGTAGCGGTGTACAGGGTTTCTCCTATGGCTACACCTTC
v_gene: TRBV6-4; abundance: -; j_gene: TRBJ2-7; d_gene: TRBD2; CDR3aa: CASSDSGTSGRNEQYF; CDR3nt: TGTGCCAGCAGTGACTCAGGCACTAGCGGGAGGAACGAGCAGTACTTC
v_gene: TRBV3-1/TRBV3-2; abundance: -; j_gene: TRBJ1-4; d_gene: TRBD1; CDR3aa: CASSLRTGFQNEKLFF; CDR3nt: TGTGCCAGCAGCCTCCGGACAGGGTTCCAAAATGAAAAACTGTTTTTT
v_gene: TRBV5-1; abundance: once; j_gene: TRBJ2-3; d_gene: TRBD2; CDR3aa: CASSQLAGGSADTQYF; CDR3nt: TGCGCCAGCAGCCAACTAGCGGGGGGAAGCGCAGATACGCAGTATTTT
v_gene: TRBV3-1/TRBV3-2; abundance: -; j_gene: TRBJ1-1; d_gene: TRBD1; CDR3aa: CASSQRTGGAFF; CDR3nt: TGTGCCAGCAGCCAGAGGACAGGAGGAGCTTTCTTT
v_gene: TRBV5-6; abundance: -; j_gene: TRBJ2-1; d_gene: TRBD2; CDR3aa: CASSPRLAGAGEQFF; CDR3nt: TGTGCCAGCAGCCCCCGACTAGCGGGAGCTGGAGAGCAGTTCTTC
v_gene: TRBV19; abundance: -; j_gene: TRBJ2-1; d_gene: -; CDR3aa: CASSNLGGTEQFF; CDR3nt: TGTGCCAGTAGTAACCTGGGGGGTACTGAGCAGTTCTTC
v_gene: TRBV3-1/TRBV3-2; abundance: -; j_gene: TRBJ1-2; d_gene: -; CDR3aa: CASSQERGRRSYGYTF; CDR3nt: TGTGCCAGCAGCCAAGAAAGGGGCAGGCGAAGCTATGGCTACACCTTC
v_gene: TRBV20-1; abundance: -; j_gene: TRBJ2-1; d_gene: TRBD2; CDR3aa: CSASNGRADVEQFF; CDR3nt: TGCAGTGCTAGTAACGGGAGGGCCGACGTTGAGCAGTTCTTC
v_gene: TRBV6-5; abundance: -; j_gene: TRBJ1-1; d_gene: TRBD1; CDR3aa: CASSYAGQAKGTEAFF; CDR3nt: TGTGCCAGCAGTTACGCGGGACAGGCCAAGGGCACTGAAGCTTTCTTT
v_gene: TRBV10-1; abundance: -; j_gene: TRBJ2-3; d_gene: TRBD1; CDR3aa: CASSESGTGTSTDTQYF; CDR3nt: TGCGCCAGCAGTGAGTCCGGGACAGGGACTAGCACAGATACGCAGTATTTT
v_gene: TRBV14; abundance: -; j_gene: TRBJ1-1; d_gene: -; CDR3aa: CASSQDWGGLNTEAFF; CDR3nt: TGTGCCAGCAGCCAAGATTGGGGGGGTCTGAACACTGAAGCTTTCTTT
v_gene: TRBV2; abundance: once; j_gene: TRBJ1-5; d_gene: -; CDR3aa: CASSRQANQPQHF; CDR3nt: TGTGCCAGCAGTAGACAGGCCAATCAGCCCCAGCATTTT
v_gene: TRBV9; abundance: -; j_gene: TRBJ1-2; d_gene: -; CDR3aa: CASSVGSGANYGYTF; CDR3nt: TGTGCCAGCAGCGTAGGATCAGGGGCTAACTATGGCTACACCTTC
v_gene: TRBV7-2; abundance: -; j_gene: TRBJ2-3; d_gene: TRBD2; CDR3aa: CASSLAIAGADTQYF; CDR3nt: TGTGCCAGCAGCTTAGCGATAGCGGGGGCAGATACGCAGTATTTT
v_gene: TRBV19; abundance: -; j_gene: TRBJ2-3; d_gene: TRBD2; CDR3aa: CASSILAGSLFGTDTQYF; CDR3nt: TGTGCCAGTAGTATTTTAGCGGGCTCCCTCTTCGGCACAGATACGCAGTATTTT
v_gene: TRBV7-9; abundance: -; j_gene: TRBJ2-1; d_gene: TRBD1; CDR3aa: CASSLSGGQGRNEQFF; CDR3nt: TGTGCCAGCAGCTTAAGTGGGGGACAGGGCAGGAATGAGCAGTTCTTC
v_gene: TRBV27; abundance: -; j_gene: TRBJ2-7; d_gene: TRBD1; CDR3aa: CASSLDRYTYEQYF; CDR3nt: TGTGCCAGCAGTCTGGACAGGTACACCTACGAGCAGTACTTC
v_gene: TRBV6-2/TRBV6-3; abundance: -; j_gene: TRBJ1-1; d_gene: -; CDR3aa: CASSQQGSTEAFF; CDR3nt: TGTGCCAGCAGTCAACAGGGTTCGACTGAAGCTTTCTTT
v_gene: TRBV5-8; abundance: -; j_gene: TRBJ1-1; d_gene: TRBD1; CDR3aa: CASSRGQGGITEAFF; CDR3nt: TGTGCCAGCAGTCGTGGACAGGGGGGCATCACTGAAGCTTTCTTT
v_gene: TRBV28; abundance: -; j_gene: TRBJ1-1; d_gene: -; CDR3aa: CASRNRVTEAFF; CDR3nt: TGTGCCAGCAGGAATCGGGTCACTGAAGCTTTCTTT
v_gene: TRBV25-1; abundance: -; j_gene: TRBJ1-2; d_gene: TRBD1; CDR3aa: CASSEYRTGGNYGYTF; CDR3nt: TGTGCCAGCAGTGAATATAGGACAGGAGGGAACTATGGCTACACCTTC
v_gene: TRBV5-1; abundance: -; j_gene: TRBJ1-2; d_gene: -; CDR3aa: CASSVTENYGYTF; CDR3nt: TGCGCCAGCAGCGTCACAGAAAACTATGGCTACACCTTC
v_gene: TRBV3-1/TRBV3-2; abundance: -; j_gene: TRBJ2-1; d_gene: TRBD2; CDR3aa: CASSPSSGSFYNEQFF; CDR3nt: TGTGCCAGCAGCCCCTCTAGCGGGTCTTTTTACAATGAGCAGTTCTTC
v_gene: TRBV10-1; abundance: -; j_gene: TRBJ1-1; d_gene: -; CDR3aa: CASSLNLDTEAFF; CDR3nt: TGCGCCAGCTCCCTTAACTTGGACACTGAAGCTTTCTTT
v_gene: TRBV3-1/TRBV3-2; abundance: -; j_gene: TRBJ2-7; d_gene: TRBD1; CDR3aa: CASSRHRDRVYEQYF; CDR3nt: TGTGCCAGCAGTCGGCACCGGGACAGGGTCTACGAGCAGTACTTC
v_gene: TRBV7-2; abundance: -; j_gene: TRBJ2-1; d_gene: -; CDR3aa: CATGDWEGNEQFF; CDR3nt: TGTGCCACAGGGGACTGGGAGGGCAATGAGCAGTTCTTC
v_gene: TRBV7-3; abundance: -; j_gene: TRBJ1-1; d_gene: -; CDR3aa: CASSLTGGGTEAFF; CDR3nt: TGTGCCAGCAGCTTAACAGGCGGGGGCACTGAAGCTTTCTTT
v_gene: TRBV19; abundance: -; j_gene: TRBJ1-6; d_gene: -; CDR3aa: CASSSTWRDSPLHF; CDR3nt: TGTGCCAGTAGTAGCACGTGGCGGGATTCACCCCTCCACTTT